This T cell receptor (beta chain) was sequenced for a study of technical replicates of blood from a few donors (dated by TCRdb to about 2017). Library prep was done by the immunoSEQ multiplex PCR assay. TCRdb limited this immuneACCESS table to in-frame rearrangements with V and J called. A share of clones is missing; checked studies link under half to unresolved V genes, and the rest is unexplained. For this sample there are some 89,000 clones; over 85% appear just once. The ten most abundant clones make up around 0.31% of the sample. According to the germline V gene (reference sequence), CDR1 reads PRHDT and CDR2 reads FYEKMQ. Spanning cysteine to phenylalanine, the CDR3 consists of 14 amino acids. CDR3 DNA only is kept here, 42 bases in frame from base 1. The junction carries 12 bases between V and J, which are trimmed by 5 bases and 2 bases respectively. As regards this clone: The antigen this receptor binds is unknown. The record has no base qualities; no much larger clone is one base away.

Sequenced: T cells isolated from PBMCs. In this chain, TRBV13 is recombined with TRBJ1-2; perhaps TRBD1 is the D gene, with 5 bases matching. This TCR derives from a human donor in good health. The nucleotide sequence reads as follows: TGTGCCAGCAGCCCCGGACAAGTCAACTATGGCTACACCTTC. Its protein product is CASSPGQVNYGYTF.